This T cell receptor (beta chain) emerged from a study of T cells in Graves' hyperthyroidism and ophthalmopathy. There were TCR beta CDR3 regions amplified from RNA transcripts. HTBI primers drove first-round RT-PCR of the TCR CDR3. TCRdb re-analysed the multiplex PCR reads in MiXCR, keeping a single row per CDR3 protein. Of some 700,000 distinct CDR3 sequences listed, 17% are singletons. There are 16 residues in the CDR3. The germline V gene has CDR1 SGHAT and CDR2 FQNNGV. With V trimmed by 5 bases and J by 2 bases, 9 bases remained unmatched. This clonotype came up many times. This rearrangement joins TRBV11-2 to TRBJ2-1, with 7 bases aligning to TRBD2. This receptor was obtained from a man between 45 and 60 years old with Graves' hyperthyroidism. Sequencing was carried out using blood. For the CDR3, the DNA is TGTGCCAGCAGCCTACTCACCGGGAGGCCCTACAATGAGCAGTTCTTC. Encoded protein: CASSLLTGRPYNEQFF.